Presented here are 32 T cell receptor beta chains from one specimen sequenced in a study of Ad26.COV2.S vaccination and SARS-CoV-2 variants listed by TCRdb under 2021. Libraries were constructed by the immunoSEQ multiplex PCR assay. TCRdb carries this immuneACCESS record with in-frame sequences only. Its versions omit some clonotypes, under half of them owing to an unresolved V gene in the studies checked, with the rest unexplained. The sample yields roughly 680,000 clones; approximately 88% were counted once. The ten largest clones take up over 1.3% of the sample. In the paper's terms, the treatment or condition label means: some 20 received Ad26.COV2.S at low or high dose, single or two shots; about 5 received placebo; per-sample allocation not given. For vaccine and placebo recipients, repertoires were sequenced using samples collected on day 63 after the first injection. The specimen comprised peripheral blood, sampled in a trial of Ad26.COV2.S vaccine versus placebo. The source is a person between 18 and 59 years old who received the Ad26.COV2.S COVID-19 vaccine or a placebo.

This clone was found a few times. The rearrangement links TRBV7-9 to TRBJ2-7, with D tentatively TRBD2 (7 bases). This CDR3 region has 16 residues. Germline CDR1 SEHNR, CDR2 FQNEAQ (reference sequence). Trimming pared 5 bases from V and 6 bases from J, leaving 23 bases between. The chain's CDR3 is CASSPLGGRGQGEQYF. CDR3 DNA sequence: TGTGCCAGCAGCCCCCTCGGGGGGCGCGGTCAAGGCGAGCAGTACTTC.

This sequence joins TRBV5-6 and TRBJ2-5; D possibly corresponds to TRBD1 (5 bases). This CDR3 has 14 residues. Germline V CDR1 and CDR2: SGHDT, YYEEEE. V lost 1 base and J 3 bases, leaving 10 bases between the germline ends. The CDR3 bases are TGTGCCAGCAGCTTGCGCAGGGCGGAAGAGACCCAGTACTTC. This sequence encodes CASSLRRAEETQYF.

As for this clone: This CDR3 is also generated by other DNA sequences in the sample. The chain couples TRBV10-3 to TRBJ2-1, with D tentatively TRBD2 (5 bases). V was pared by 6 bases and J by 0 bases, with 6 bases between. CDR3 length: 13 residues. Per the germline V gene, CDR1 is ENHRY and CDR2 is SYGVKD. The CDR3 reads CAIRGSSYNEQFF. DNA of the CDR3: TGTGCCATCAGAGGGAGCTCCTACAATGAGCAGTTCTTC.

This clone was picked up one time. The chain carries TRBV2 and TRBJ2-1; 8 positions match TRBD2. The germline gives CDR1 SNHLY, CDR2 FYNNEI. The CDR3 has 14 residues. V gave up 2 bases and J gave up 6 bases; unmatched junction bases: 3. CDR3 bases: TGTGCCAGCAGTGAACGGGAGGGTAGCAATGAGCAGTTCTTC. This codes for CASSEREGSNEQFF.

The V gene is TRBV18, the J gene TRBJ2-3, with D perhaps matching TRBD1 (6 bases). Germline CDR1 reads KGHSH; CDR2 reads LQKENI. CDR3 length: 16 amino acids. V lost 5 bases to trimming and J lost 5 bases, with 20 bases between them. The CDR3: CASSFLGGREGDTQYF. The CDR3 bases are TGTGCCAGCTCATTCCTTGGGGGCCGAGAGGGAGATACGCAGTATTTT.

The V call is TRBV30, the J call TRBJ2-5; 8 bases are a match to TRBD2. This CDR3 is 16 amino acids long. Trimming cost V 0 bases and J 5 bases; bases outside gene matches: 11. Germline V lookup: CDR1 GTSNPN, CDR2 SVGIG (reference sequence). CDR3 sequence (DNA): TGTGCCTGGAGTGTACGGGCGGGGGGAATTTCGGAGACCCAGTACTTC. It is translated as CAWSVRAGGISETQYF. The whole variable domain, remainder taken from reference TRBV30 and TRBJ2-5, is SQTIHQWPATLVQPVGSPLSLECTVEGTSNPNLYWYRQAAGRGLQLLFYSVGIGQISSEVPQNLSASRPQDRQFILSSKKLLLSDSGFYLCAWSVRAGGISETQYFGPGTRLLVL.

This clone appeared a few times. J is TRBJ1-2 and V is TRBV30; no reliable D call. V dropped 0 bases and J dropped 4 bases, with 9 bases sitting between them. This CDR3 contains 13 residues. CDR1 is GTSNPN and CDR2 is SVGIG in the germline V gene (reference sequence). CDR3: CAWSVGSSYGYTF. CDR3 DNA: TGTGCCTGGAGTGTAGGGTCAAGCTATGGCTACACCTTC. Filled out from reference TRBV30 and TRBJ1-2, the complete variable domain reads SQTIHQWPATLVQPVGSPLSLECTVEGTSNPNLYWYRQAAGRGLQLLFYSVGIGQISSEVPQNLSASRPQDRQFILSSKKLLLSDSGFYLCAWSVGSSYGYTFGSGTRLTVV.

The chain links TRBV27 to TRBJ1-2; D not resolved. Between the trimmed V and J ends, which lost 4 bases and 4 bases, there was a span of 10 bases. In germline, CDR1 is MNHEY, CDR2 SMNVEV (reference sequence). The CDR3 covers 13 residues. The CDR3 sequence is CASSSHTVYGYTF. In DNA, the CDR3 is TGTGCCAGCAGTTCCCATACGGTCTATGGCTACACCTTC.

The chain recombines TRBV2 with TRBJ2-6; 8 bases align to TRBD2. Germline-derived CDR1 and CDR2 are SNHLY and FYNNEI. CDR3 length equals 14 residues. J lost 1 base, V lost 8 bases, and 1 base had no gene match. The CDR3 sequence: CASRGGSGANVLTF. DNA for the CDR3: TGTGCCAGCCGGGGGGGATCTGGGGCCAACGTCCTGACTTTC.

V and J are TRBV7-3 and TRBJ2-4; TRBD1 matches at 8 bases. In germline, CDR1 is SGHTA, CDR2 FQGTGA. The CDR3 has 14 amino acids. With 2 bases clipped from V and 13 bases from J, the junction kept 10 bases outside the gene matches. In DNA, the CDR3 is TGTGCCAGCAGCTTAGTGGCGACAGGGGAAGAGCAGTACTTC. Translated: CASSLVATGEEQYF.

This clone was seen a few times. The V call is TRBV5-4, the J call TRBJ1-1; possibly TRBD1 for D (5 bases). Germline V gives CDR1 SGHNT, CDR2 YYREEE (reference sequence). CDR3 length equals 12 residues. The V end lost 0 bases, the J end lost 8 bases, and 8 bases lay between the germline ends. The CDR3 loop is CASSLARGEAFF. In DNA, the CDR3 is TGTGCCAGCAGCTTGGCCCGGGGGGAAGCTTTCTTT.

This chain uses TRBV7-6 with TRBJ2-3; either TRBD1 or TRBD2 may fit D (6 bases each). The germline V gene encodes CDR1 SGHVS and CDR2 FNYEAQ. The CDR3 length is 17 residues. V lost 1 base, J lost 1 base, and 15 bases lay in between. CDR3 in DNA: TGTGCCAGCAGCTTAGTCGAGGGGAGGACAGGCACAGATACGCAGTATTTT. Its translation is CASSLVEGRTGTDTQYF.

V is TRBV5-1 and J is TRBJ2-3; D assignment may be TRBD1 or TRBD2 (5 bases each). CDR1 is SGHRS, CDR2 YFSETQ, per germline. V lost 0 bases to trimming and J lost 2 bases, with 7 bases between them. The CDR3 contains 14 residues. CDR3 sequence: CASSLAGTTDTQYF. CDR3 nucleotides: TGCGCCAGCAGCTTGGCGGGGACCACAGATACGCAGTATTTT.

This chain connects TRBV7-9 to TRBJ2-7; TRBD1 might be the D (6 bases). V was clipped by 4 bases and J by 2 bases, with 21 bases between them. The CDR3 spans 17 residues. Germline assignment: CDR1 SEHNR and CDR2 FQNEAQ (reference sequence). CDR3 sequence: CASSSPRGTPMPYEQYF. CDR3 DNA sequence: TGTGCCAGCAGCTCCCCTAGGGGGACCCCTATGCCCTACGAGCAGTACTTC.

This chain links TRBV6-2 or TRBV6-3 with TRBJ2-7; perhaps TRBD1 as D (6 bases). CDR3 length: 14 residues. From germline, CDR1 is MNHEY and CDR2 SVGEGT. Trimming took off 6 bases at V and 0 bases at J, with 12 bases between the two ends. The CDR3 DNA reads as TGTGCCAGCAGCCGAACAGGGACCTCCTACGAGCAGTACTTC. This translates into CASSRTGTSYEQYF.

The table lists this clone with a few counts. V gene TRBV29-1 combines with J gene TRBJ2-1, with a possible D match to TRBD2 (6 bases). V was clipped by 5 bases and J by 7 bases, with 24 bases between them. This CDR3 has 16 amino acids. Germline V CDR1 and CDR2: SQVTM, ANQGSEA. DNA for the CDR3: TGCAGCGTTCGTGGGGGGAGAGGGGTGAGACTAAATGAGCAGTTCTTC. It codes for CSVRGGRGVRLNEQFF.

The chain links TRBV6-2 or TRBV6-3 to TRBJ2-5; D remains ambiguous. V dropped 6 bases and J dropped 2 bases, with 16 bases sitting between them. The length of the CDR3 is 15 residues. Germline V gene lookup returns CDR1 MNHEY and CDR2 SVGEGT. The CDR3 DNA follows: TGTGCCAGCAGCCTCGACCCGACACGACAAGAGACCCAGTACTTC. Amino acid sequence: CASSLDPTRQETQYF.

V is TRBV5-8 and J is TRBJ2-4, with a possible D match to TRBD1 (7 bases). Germline CDR1 SGHTS, CDR2 YDEGEE. The CDR3 is 17 amino acids. V was trimmed by 1 base and J by 7 bases, leaving 21 bases between them. Written as DNA, the CDR3 is TGTGCCAGCAGCTTGCCACCCCTCGGAGGGGGCAATAACATTCAGTACTTC. Amino acid sequence: CASSLPPLGGGNNIQYF.

The V call is TRBV30, the J call TRBJ2-1, with D uncertain. V lost 2 bases and J 7 bases, leaving 9 bases between the germline ends. CDR1 is GTSNPN and CDR2 is SVGIG in the germline V gene (reference sequence). This CDR3 has 12 residues. The CDR3 loop is CAWSFRPNEQFF. For the CDR3, the DNA is TGTGCCTGGAGTTTCAGGCCGAATGAGCAGTTCTTC. The full variable domain, rest sourced from reference TRBV30 and TRBJ2-1, is SQTIHQWPATLVQPVGSPLSLECTVEGTSNPNLYWYRQAAGRGLQLLFYSVGIGQISSEVPQNLSASRPQDRQFILSSKKLLLSDSGFYLCAWSFRPNEQFFGPGTRLTVL.

Turning to this clone: Different DNA sequences within this sample yield the same CDR3. The gene calls are TRBV27 and TRBJ1-3; D unclear. The CDR3 runs 13 residues. Per the germline V gene, CDR1 is MNHEY and CDR2 is SMNVEV (reference sequence). Between the trimmed V and J ends, which lost 3 bases and 4 bases, there was a span of 7 bases. The CDR3 sequence: CASSLGAGNTIYF. DNA for the CDR3: TGTGCCAGCAGTTTGGGAGCGGGAAACACCATATATTTT.

In regard to this clone: This specimen includes other DNA sequences encoding the same CDR3. The V call is TRBV7-2, the J call TRBJ1-4; 7 positions agree with TRBD1. V gave up 5 bases and J gave up 0 bases; unmatched junction bases: 3. Germline V CDR1 and CDR2: SGHTA, FQGNSA. The CDR3 is made up of 15 amino acids. The CDR3 protein is CASSLGQATNEKLFF. CDR3 DNA sequence: TGTGCCAGCAGCCTTGGACAGGCAACTAATGAAAAACTGTTTTTT.

This clone has more than one count but fewer than ten. The same CDR3 also results from other DNA sequences found in this sample. V gene TRBV19 combines with J gene TRBJ1-5; TRBD1 aligns across 9 bases. Germline CDR1 is LNHDA and CDR2 is SQIVND (reference sequence). The V and J ends lost 2 bases and 5 bases, in that order; junction bases with no gene match: 1. CDR3 size: 14 residues. CDR3 region: CASSIWTGDQPQHF. CDR3 in DNA: TGTGCCAGTAGTATATGGACAGGGGATCAGCCCCAGCATTTT.

The rearrangement uses TRBV2 and TRBJ2-1; 10 nucleotides match TRBD2. The V gene end was trimmed by 11 bases and the J gene end by 7 bases; junction bases not matched to a gene: 11. The V gene's germline CDR1 is SNHLY and CDR2 FYNNEI. This CDR3 comprises 14 residues. The CDR3 protein is CASLSAGGLNEQFF. The CDR3 coding sequence is TGTGCCTCTCTGTCAGCGGGAGGGCTGAATGAGCAGTTCTTC.

The gene calls are TRBV20-1 and TRBJ2-7, with 7 bases identical to TRBD1. V trimming: 3 bases; J trimming: 2 bases; junction bases outside the gene matches: 7. Germline CDR1 DFQATT, CDR2 SNEGSKA (reference sequence). The CDR3 runs to 14 residues. The CDR3 bases are TGCAGTGCTAGTAGGGACAGCGCTCCCTACGAGCAGTACTTC. It codes for CSASRDSAPYEQYF.

V usage is TRBV6-4 and J usage is TRBJ1-5, with unresolved D. This CDR3 contains 10 residues. V dropped 10 bases and J dropped 7 bases, with 8 bases sitting between them. Germline assignment: CDR1 MRHNA and CDR2 SNTAGT. CDR3 sequence: CATKGQPQHF. The CDR3 DNA reads as TGTGCCACCAAGGGACAGCCCCAGCATTTT.

The rearrangement joins TRBV30 to TRBJ1-5; no definite D call. The CDR3 consists of 15 residues. The germline V gene has CDR1 GTSNPN and CDR2 SVGIG (reference sequence). The V end lost 0 bases, the J end lost 5 bases, and 14 bases lay between the germline ends. The DNA of the CDR3 is TGTGCCTGGAGTGTACGGAGAGGACCCTATCAGCCCCAGCATTTT. It encodes CAWSVRRGPYQPQHF.

This clone was seen a handful of times. This chain links TRBV6-5 with TRBJ1-3; 8 bases agree with TRBD1. The CDR3 is 14 amino acids. Losses at the gene ends were 10 bases for V and 0 bases for J; bases not matched to a gene: 5. Germline V lookup: CDR1 MNHEY, CDR2 SVGAGI. DNA of the CDR3: TGTGCCACCGGGACAGGCGGCTCTGGAAACACCATATATTTT. It codes for CATGTGGSGNTIYF.

J is TRBJ2-7 and V is TRBV21-1. TRBV21-1 is flagged as a pseudogene. This CDR3 has 15 residues. For the CDR3, the DNA is TGTGCCAGCAGCGAAACCGGGACGGAAGCCTACGAGCAGTACTTC. The encoded protein is CASSETGTEAYEQYF.

Only one count was recorded for this clone. The rearrangement joins TRBV3-1 (or the pseudogene TRBV3-2) to TRBJ1-1; 8 bases map to TRBD1. The CDR3 loop spans 14 amino acids. In germline, CDR1 is LGHDT, CDR2 YNNKEL (reference sequence). J was trimmed by 4 bases and V by 7 bases; bases with no gene match: 8. Here the CDR3 DNA reads TGTGCCAGCACCTCAGCCGGGACAGGCACTGAAGCTTTCTTT. Encoded protein: CASTSAGTGTEAFF.

This chain connects TRBV7-2 to TRBJ2-3; D not resolved. The CDR3 covers 11 residues. Germline CDR1 is SGHTA and CDR2 is FQGNSA. V was cut by 2 bases and J by 6 bases, with 3 bases left in between. The CDR3 nucleotides are TGTGCCAGCAGCTTATCCGATACGCAGTATTTT. Its translation: CASSLSDTQYF.

The chain couples TRBV5-1 to TRBJ2-7; TRBD2 matches at 7 bases. There are 13 residues in the CDR3. Germline CDR1 SGHRS, CDR2 YFSETQ. The junction had 2 bases not matched to a gene; V was cut back by 3 bases and J by 2 bases. The CDR3 region is CASSSSGPYEQYF. The CDR3 coding sequence is TGCGCCAGCAGCTCTAGCGGCCCCTACGAGCAGTACTTC.

This clone was seen a few times. The chain has TRBV7-2 and TRBJ1-5; a weak D match, TRBD1 (6 bases). The CDR3 contains 15 residues. In germline, CDR1 is SGHTA, CDR2 FQGNSA. V lost 5 bases and J lost 4, with 15 bases in between. The chain's CDR3 is CASSVGTNENQPQHF. CDR3 sequence (DNA): TGTGCCAGCAGCGTCGGGACAAATGAAAATCAGCCCCAGCATTTT. Combining the CDR3 with reference TRBV7-2 and TRBJ1-5 gives the whole variable domain GAGVSQSPSNKVTEKGKDVELRCDPISGHTALYWYRQSLGQGLEFLIYFQGNSAPDKSGLPSDRFSAERTGGSVSTLTIQRTQQEDSAVYLCASSVGTNENQPQHFGDGTRLSIL.